The 5 T cell receptor beta chains presented below share a single source sample, sequenced in a study of blood T cell repertoires in COVID-19. Libraries were prepared by immunoSEQ multiplex PCR; TCRdb keeps only in-frame clonotypes and omits some of them. Found here are 200,000 to 300,000 clones, 80% to 90% of them singletons; the top ten hold approximately 2.3%. The sample consisted of peripheral blood. The receptors derive from a man between 40 and 49 years old who had recovered from COVID-19.

The chain joins TRBV7-9 to TRBJ2-5, with a weak D call TRBD2 (6 bases). Germline V gene data show CDR1 as SEHNR and CDR2 as FQNEAQ (reference sequence). V lost 5 bases and J 4 bases, leaving 14 bases between the germline ends. The CDR3 is 14 amino acids. CDR3 sequence (DNA): TGTGCCAGCAGCATTCCGGGACTTGGAGAGACCCAGTACTTC. This encodes CASSIPGLGETQYF.

V usage is TRBV4-3 and J usage is TRBJ1-6; 11 nucleotides line up with TRBD1. With 3 bases clipped from V and 7 bases from J, the junction kept 5 bases outside the gene matches. Looked up from germline, CDR1 is LGHNA and CDR2 is YSLEER. The CDR3 length is 16 residues. In nucleotides, the CDR3 is TGCGCCAGCAGCCAGGGGACAGGGGGTTGGAATTCACCCCTCCACTTT. This translates into CASSQGTGGWNSPLHF.

This clone has just a few counts. This chain links TRBV7-2 with TRBJ1-1, with D possibly matching TRBD1 (6 bases). There are 15 residues in the CDR3. Germline values: CDR1 SGHTA, CDR2 FQGNSA. The V and J ends lost 5 bases and 4 bases respectively, with 17 bases between them. CDR3 protein: CASSTPPGHSTEAFF. CDR3 DNA: TGTGCCAGCAGCACACCCCCGGGACATAGCACTGAAGCTTTCTTT.

The chain couples TRBV11-2 to TRBJ1-2, with D maybe TRBD1 (5 bases). Germline V gives CDR1 SGHAT, CDR2 FQNNGV. With 1 base removed from V and 2 bases from J, the gap between germline ends came to 11 bases. The CDR3 loop spans 15 amino acids. The CDR3 nucleotides read TGTGCCAGCAGCTTAGGACAGAGAGCAAACTATGGCTACACCTTC. Its translation: CASSLGQRANYGYTF.

This clone was counted between two and nine times. The rearrangement links TRBV6-4 to TRBJ2-7, with D unresolved. With 0 bases removed from V and 4 bases from J, the gap between germline ends came to 16 bases. Germline values: CDR1 MRHNA, CDR2 SNTAGT. This CDR3 is built from 16 residues. The CDR3 DNA follows: TGTGCCAGCAGTGACTCGGGCCCCCCTTTAGGATACGAGCAGTACTTC. Amino acids: CASSDSGPPLGYEQYF.